This T cell receptor beta chain appears in the sequencing data of a study of breast tumors, draining lymph nodes, adjacent tissues. Study results and caveats: Tumors had less TCR diversity than lymph nodes, more than nontumor tissue.

MiXCR, applied by TCRdb to the multiplex PCR reads, yields one record per CDR3 protein. The sample yields over 150,000 distinct CDR3 sequences, approximately 30% seen once. Samples came from axillary lymph nodes draining the breast cancer. Only one count was recorded for this clonotype. Its antigen is as yet unknown. A much larger clonotype is one base distant, so this may be a read error. Sequencing was performed on axillary lymph node tissue. This sequence was found in a female donor with breast cancer. Some clones in this sample may be carry-over from other donors' samples.

The CDR3 DNA reads TGTGCCAGCGCCCTTAGCGGTCGCACAGATACGCAGTATTTT. Its translation: CASALSGRTDTQYF. The V call is TRBV12-3 or TRBV12-4, the J call TRBJ2-3; weak D call: TRBD2 (6 bases). The CDR3 is made up of 14 amino acids. V lost 8 bases and J lost 1, with 13 bases in between.